These T cell receptor beta chains were read from a single sample in a study of beta chain features in type 1 diabetes. Clones were sequenced by immunoSEQ multiplex PCR, and TCRdb holds only the in-frame ones, with some missing. The sample lists 430,000 or so clones, approximately 10% occurring once. Material for sequencing was naive CD4+ T cells from blood. These receptors all come from a woman aged 18-29 years in good health. Each CDR3 is given with its conserved first and last residue. Each record gives: D gene, J gene, V gene, clone size, CDR3 DNA, CDR3 protein. D genes are given only for firm matches. Not every row has a clone size; where given, it reads once, few, many or a size class.

d_call: NA; j_call: TRBJ2-3; v_call: TRBV6-6; clone_size: NA; cdr3_nt: TGTGCCAGCAGTTATGGCGGGACTGCCTACACAGATACGCAGTATTTT; cdr3_aa: CASSYGGTAYTDTQYF
d_call: NA; j_call: TRBJ2-1; v_call: TRBV9; clone_size: few; cdr3_nt: TGTGCCAGCAGCGTGCAGGGTGTCAACAATGAGCAGTTCTTC; cdr3_aa: CASSVQGVNNEQFF
d_call: NA; j_call: TRBJ1-2; v_call: TRBV9; clone_size: NA; cdr3_nt: TGTGCCAGCAGCGTACAGACTAACTATGGCTACACCTTC; cdr3_aa: CASSVQTNYGYTF
d_call: NA; j_call: TRBJ2-3; v_call: TRBV2; clone_size: few; cdr3_nt: TGTGCCAGCCTAATTTGGAGGGGAGATACGCAGTATTTT; cdr3_aa: CASLIWRGDTQYF
d_call: NA; j_call: TRBJ1-1; v_call: TRBV15; clone_size: few; cdr3_nt: TGTGCCACCAGCACCCCCTCGGTTGTGTGGCGTGGGAGCACTGAAGCTTTCTTT; cdr3_aa: CATSTPSVVWRGSTEAFF
d_call: NA; j_call: TRBJ1-4; v_call: TRBV28; clone_size: few; cdr3_nt: TGTGCCAGCCGAAGCGGGGGATATGAAAAACTGTTTTTT; cdr3_aa: CASRSGGYEKLFF
d_call: NA; j_call: TRBJ2-1; v_call: TRBV2; clone_size: few; cdr3_nt: TGTGCCAGCAATTTGCCGAGGGCCTTGAGCCATGAGCAGTTCTTC; cdr3_aa: CASNLPRALSHEQFF
d_call: NA; j_call: TRBJ1-2; v_call: TRBV29-1; clone_size: NA; cdr3_nt: TGCAGCGCCGGTCAGCTGAAAAGAGGGGGCTACACCTTC; cdr3_aa: CSAGQLKRGGYTF
d_call: NA; j_call: TRBJ2-1; v_call: TRBV4-1; clone_size: few; cdr3_nt: TGCGCCAGCAGCCAAGTGGGCGGGGACATCTACAATGAGCAGTTCTTC; cdr3_aa: CASSQVGGDIYNEQFF
d_call: TRBD2; j_call: TRBJ2-5; v_call: TRBV7-2; clone_size: NA; cdr3_nt: TGTGCCAGCTCCAGCGGGAGTGAAAAGACCCAGTACTTC; cdr3_aa: CASSSGSEKTQYF
d_call: NA; j_call: TRBJ1-2; v_call: TRBV30; clone_size: few; cdr3_nt: TGTGCCTTTTCGAGGGGGTACTATGGCTACACCTTC; cdr3_aa: CAFSRGYYGYTF
d_call: NA; j_call: TRBJ1-5; v_call: TRBV18; clone_size: NA; cdr3_nt: TGTGCCAGCTCACCCACGACAGGCAATCAGCCCCAGCATTTT; cdr3_aa: CASSPTTGNQPQHF
d_call: TRBD2; j_call: TRBJ2-1; v_call: TRBV9; clone_size: few; cdr3_nt: TGTGCCAGCAGCGTCGAACCGGGACTAGTATCCTACAATGAGCAGTTCTTC; cdr3_aa: CASSVEPGLVSYNEQFF
d_call: TRBD1; j_call: TRBJ2-3; v_call: TRBV5-1; clone_size: NA; cdr3_nt: TGCGCCAGCGGGGTAATGGGACAGGCAGATACGCAGTATTTT; cdr3_aa: CASGVMGQADTQYF
d_call: TRBD1; j_call: TRBJ1-1; v_call: TRBV7-2; clone_size: NA; cdr3_nt: TGTGCCAGCAGCTTAGCGATGTGGGGACAGGGAGATGAAGCTTTCTTT; cdr3_aa: CASSLAMWGQGDEAFF
d_call: NA; j_call: TRBJ1-1; v_call: TRBV30; clone_size: few; cdr3_nt: TGTGCCTGGAGAAGGGGAATGAACACTGAAGCTTTCTTT; cdr3_aa: CAWRRGMNTEAFF
d_call: TRBD1; j_call: TRBJ2-5; v_call: TRBV10-3; clone_size: few; cdr3_nt: TGTGCCACCTCTACCGGGACAGGGCAAGAGACCCAGTACTTC; cdr3_aa: CATSTGTGQETQYF
d_call: NA; j_call: TRBJ2-1; v_call: TRBV4-3; clone_size: NA; cdr3_nt: TGCGCCAGCAGCCAAGATAGTAAGGGTAATGAGCAGTTCTTC; cdr3_aa: CASSQDSKGNEQFF
d_call: NA; j_call: TRBJ1-1; v_call: TRBV30; clone_size: NA; cdr3_nt: TGTGCCTGGAGGGGGCGAGGAGGGGCTCAGGCTGAAGCTTTCTTT; cdr3_aa: CAWRGRGGAQAEAFF
d_call: NA; j_call: TRBJ2-5; v_call: TRBV7-3; clone_size: few; cdr3_nt: TGTGCCAGCAGCTCTTCTAGAGAAGAGACCCAGTACTTC; cdr3_aa: CASSSSREETQYF
d_call: NA; j_call: TRBJ2-7; v_call: TRBV7-2; clone_size: few; cdr3_nt: TGTGCCAGCAGCACCCCAGCGGGCAAAGCCTACGAGCAGTACTTC; cdr3_aa: CASSTPAGKAYEQYF
d_call: NA; j_call: TRBJ2-6; v_call: TRBV11-2; clone_size: NA; cdr3_nt: TGTGCCAGCAGCTTACGGCGGGATTCTGGGGCCAACGTCCTGACTTTC; cdr3_aa: CASSLRRDSGANVLTF
d_call: TRBD2; j_call: TRBJ2-1; v_call: TRBV10-3; clone_size: few; cdr3_nt: TGTGCCATCAGCCTTCCTCCTAGGGAGGGTGAGCAGTTCTTC; cdr3_aa: CAISLPPREGEQFF
d_call: TRBD1; j_call: TRBJ1-2; v_call: TRBV29-1; clone_size: NA; cdr3_nt: TGCAGCGTTATGGGGACAGAACGAAACTATGGCTACACCTTC; cdr3_aa: CSVMGTERNYGYTF
d_call: NA; j_call: TRBJ2-3; v_call: TRBV4-3; clone_size: few; cdr3_nt: TGCGCCAGCAGCCAAGCGGCGGGGGATACGCAGTATTTT; cdr3_aa: CASSQAAGDTQYF
d_call: TRBD1; j_call: TRBJ2-2; v_call: TRBV29-1; clone_size: NA; cdr3_nt: TGCAGCGTTCTCACAGGGGGCGGTATGGGCGGGGAGCTGTTTTTT; cdr3_aa: CSVLTGGGMGGELFF
d_call: TRBD1; j_call: TRBJ2-4; v_call: TRBV18; clone_size: few; cdr3_nt: TGTGCCAGCTCACCACTAACCGGGACAGGGGAAGGCATTCAGTACTTC; cdr3_aa: CASSPLTGTGEGIQYF
d_call: TRBD1; j_call: TRBJ2-1; v_call: TRBV6-1; clone_size: NA; cdr3_nt: TGTGCCAGCAACCTAGGGACAGGGGGTTACAATGAGCAGTTCTTC; cdr3_aa: CASNLGTGGYNEQFF